These 17 T cell receptor beta chains were all obtained from the same sample, sequenced in a study of T cells in Graves' hyperthyroidism and ophthalmopathy. Amplified regions were TCR beta CDR3 sequences from RNA transcripts. When the TCR CDR3 underwent first-round RT-PCR, the HTBI primer set was used. Each CDR3 protein gets one entry after TCRdb re-called the multiplex PCR reads with MiXCR. In the table there are more than 550,000 distinct CDR3 sequences, around 20% of which are singletons. What was sequenced was blood. These receptors came from a woman aged 45-59 years with Graves' hyperthyroidism that later progressed to Graves' ophthalmopathy.

This clonotype was counted only a few times. The chain is built from TRBV20-1 and TRBJ1-2; possibly TRBD1 for D (6 bases). V lost 0 bases, J lost 4 bases, and 21 bases lay in between. This CDR3 comprises 17 residues. Per the germline V gene, CDR1 is DFQATT and CDR2 is SNEGSKA (reference sequence). This chain's CDR3 is CSARDPTGAYGIYGYTF. CDR3 bases: TGCAGTGCTAGAGACCCGACAGGCGCCTATGGTATCTATGGCTACACCTTC.

Only a few counts were recorded for this clonotype. This chain uses TRBV11-2 with TRBJ1-5, with 8 nucleotides matching TRBD1. The V gene end was trimmed by 4 bases and the J gene end by 3 bases; junction bases not matched to a gene: 5. The CDR3 is 15 residues long. Germline V gene sequence: CDR1 SGHAT, CDR2 FQNNGV. CDR3: CASSSTGVVNQPQHF. The CDR3 nucleotides are TGTGCCAGCAGCTCGACAGGGGTGGTCAATCAGCCCCAGCATTTT.

A remark on this clonotype: A much larger clone differs from this one at a single base, so this may be a read error. The chain links TRBV5-1 to TRBJ2-7; 8 bases line up with TRBD2. The V gene's germline CDR1 is SGHRS and CDR2 YFSETQ. The CDR3 is 18 residues long. The CDR3 DNA sequence: TGCGCCAGCAGCTTGGCTCTTTCGGGGGGGGCCAGGACCTACGGGCAGTACTTC. Translation gives CASSLALSGGARTYGQYF.

This clonotype showed up just a few times. The chain carries TRBV19 and TRBJ1-2; D is uncertain. CDR1 and CDR2 (germline): LNHDA, SQIVND (reference sequence). This CDR3 comprises 14 residues. Trimming pared 0 bases from V and 4 bases from J, leaving 9 bases between. CDR3 in amino acids: CASSIDATAYGYTF. DNA of the CDR3: TGTGCCAGTAGTATAGATGCTACGGCCTATGGCTACACCTTC.

This clonotype has ten or more counts. This sequence joins TRBV19 and TRBJ1-5; 11 bases line up with TRBD1. This CDR3 region has 15 residues. Germline V CDR1 and CDR2: LNHDA, SQIVND (reference sequence). V was clipped by 9 bases and J by 0 bases; unmatched bases: 4. CDR3 sequence reads: CASEDRGLSNQPQHF. The CDR3 DNA reads as TGTGCCAGCGAGGACAGGGGGCTTAGCAATCAGCCCCAGCATTTT.

In this sample, this clonotype turned up a few times. The rearrangement links TRBV20-1 to TRBJ2-2; TRBD1 matches 11 bases. After removal of 4 bases from V and 7 bases from J, the junction contained 8 bases not matched to a gene. The CDR3 spans 15 residues. Germline CDR1 is DFQATT and CDR2 is SNEGSKA (reference sequence). The CDR3 spells CSAISRTGGIGELFF. The CDR3 DNA reads TGCAGTGCTATTTCCAGGACAGGGGGCATCGGGGAGCTGTTTTTT.

This clonotype was observed once. The chain combines TRBV11-2 with TRBJ2-5; the D gene is possibly TRBD1 (6 bases). The V gene's germline CDR1 is SGHAT and CDR2 FQNNGV. This CDR3 spans 15 amino acids. The V and J ends lost 5 bases and 3 bases respectively, with 16 bases between them. The CDR3 DNA reads as TGTGCCAGCAGCCCCGGACAGCGTACGGAAGAGACCCAGTACTTC. Residues: CASSPGQRTEETQYF. Looking up the rest from reference TRBV11-2 and TRBJ2-5 gives the full variable domain: EAGVAQSPRYKIIEKRQSVAFWCNPISGHATLYWYQQILGQGPKLLIQFQNNGVVDDSQLPKDRFSAERLKGVDSTLKIQPAKLEDSAVYLCASSPGQRTEETQYFGPGTRLLVL.

Here the CDR3 reads CSVEGGQGDRFYGYTF. The CDR3 DNA follows: TGCAGCGTTGAGGGAGGACAGGGTGATCGTTTCTATGGCTACACCTTC. V and J are TRBV29-1 and TRBJ1-2, with 8 nucleotides matching TRBD1. Germline CDR1 SQVTM, CDR2 ANQGSEA. CDR3 length: 16 residues. With 3 bases clipped from V and 4 bases from J, the junction kept 13 bases outside the gene matches. Combining the CDR3 with reference TRBV29-1 and TRBJ1-2 gives the whole variable domain SAVISQKPSRDICQRGTSLTIQCQVDSQVTMMFWYRQQPGQSLTLIATANQGSEATYESGFVIDKFPISRPNLTFSTLTVSNMSPEDSSIYLCSVEGGQGDRFYGYTFGSGTRLTVV.

The chain uses TRBV4-1 and TRBJ1-6; tentatively, D is TRBD1 (5 bases). V dropped 1 base and J dropped 6 bases, with 10 bases sitting between them. This CDR3 has 15 amino acids. The germline gives CDR1 MGHRA, CDR2 YSYEKL. CDR3 in amino acids: CASSQAKGVNSPLHF. Here the CDR3 DNA reads TGCGCCAGCAGCCAAGCAAAAGGGGTTAATTCACCCCTCCACTTT.

V gene TRBV4-1 combines with J gene TRBJ1-1; the D gene is possibly TRBD1 (5 bases). Trimming left V 5 bases short and J 4 bases short, with 17 bases between. The germline V gene encodes CDR1 MGHRA and CDR2 YSYEKL. This CDR3 has 15 residues. This CDR3 reads CASSSRGGAVTEAFF. DNA for the CDR3: TGCGCCAGCAGCTCCCGGGGAGGGGCGGTCACTGAAGCTTTCTTT.

At least ten counts were recorded for this clonotype. This chain links TRBV11-2 with TRBJ1-1; D is uncertain. The CDR3 extends over 14 amino acids. Germline lookup yields CDR1 SGHAT and CDR2 FQNNGV. V lost 1 base, J lost 3 bases, and 9 bases lay in between. The CDR3 protein is CASSLVVMDTEAFF. Written as DNA, the CDR3 is TGTGCCAGCAGCTTAGTAGTTATGGACACTGAAGCTTTCTTT.

V and J are TRBV7-9 and TRBJ1-1, with D unclear. The CDR3 extends over 16 amino acids. V dropped 2 bases and J dropped 2 bases, with 15 bases sitting between them. CDR1 is SEHNR and CDR2 is FQNEAQ in the germline V gene (reference sequence). CDR3 residues: CASSLRIQDLNTEAFF. In DNA form, the CDR3 reads TGTGCCAGCAGCTTAAGGATCCAGGACCTAAACACTGAAGCTTTCTTT.

This clonotype was detected a few times. The chain links TRBV9 to TRBJ1-4; 11 positions match TRBD1. The CDR3 is 14 residues long. V was clipped by 3 bases and J by 8 bases; unmatched bases: 3. Germline V gives CDR1 SGDLS, CDR2 YYNGEE. The CDR3 DNA reads TGTGCCAGCAGCGAGGACAGGGGGCCCGAAAAACTGTTTTTT. This sequence encodes CASSEDRGPEKLFF.

This clonotype was detected a few times. The chain couples TRBV6-1 to TRBJ1-1, with 9 bases aligning to TRBD1. V gave up 0 bases and J gave up 7 bases; unmatched junction bases: 0. CDR3 size: 13 residues. CDR1 is MNHNS and CDR2 is SASEGT in the germline V gene. DNA of the CDR3: TGTGCCAGCAGTGAAGCGGGACAGGGTGAAGCTTTCTTT. Its translation is CASSEAGQGEAFF.

A word on this clonotype: A much larger clone differs from this one at a single base, so this may be a read error. The CDR3 loop is CTSSQDGASSYNSPLHF. CDR3 nucleotide sequence: TGTACCAGCAGCCAAGATGGCGCGAGCTCCTATAATTCACCCCTCCACTTT. This chain connects TRBV3-1 to TRBJ1-6; D is uncertain. The CDR3 has 17 amino acids. Germline CDR1 reads LGHDT; CDR2 reads YNNKEL (reference sequence).

About this clonotype: A much larger clone differs from this one at a single base, so this may be a read error. V is TRBV30 and J is TRBJ1-2; D ambiguous. Trimming shortened V by 2 bases and J by 0 bases, and 4 bases separated the two germline ends. This CDR3 region has 12 residues. Germline lookup yields CDR1 GTSNPN and CDR2 SVGIG (reference sequence). CDR3 sequence reads: CAWSITNYGYTF. CDR3 sequence (DNA): TGTGCCTGGAGTATTACTAACTATGGCTACACCTTC.

This clonotype was recorded many times. The J gene is TRBJ1-2, the V gene TRBV19; D unclear. V lost 3 bases to trimming and J lost 3 bases, with 20 bases between them. The CDR3 consists of 17 residues. Germline loops: CDR1 LNHDA, CDR2 SQIVND (reference sequence). The CDR3 DNA sequence: TGTGCCAGTAGTATTTATAGCTCGCGGGGATTCGACTATGGCTACACCTTC. It codes for CASSIYSSRGFDYGYTF.